Listed below are T cell receptor beta chains from one sample, sequenced in a study of blood T cell repertoires in COVID-19. Only in-frame clones appear in the TCRdb table, and some are missing; sequencing was by immunoSEQ multiplex PCR. The table shows a few hundred thousand clones, with approximately 85% occurring only once. The sample consisted of peripheral blood. The receptors were gathered from a human donor in a cohort sampled during active COVID-19. CDR3s include the opening cysteine and the closing phenylalanine or tryptophan. The D gene is left open where the match is weak. The size field is filled for only some rows; it gives once, few, many or a size class.

d_call j_call clone_size v_call cdr3_aa cdr3_nt
- TRBJ2-6 - TRBV9 CASSVQAISGANVLTF TGTGCCAGCAGCGTACAAGCTATCTCTGGGGCCAACGTCCTGACTTTC
- TRBJ2-7 - TRBV7-2 CASSIEDRLSYEQYF TGTGCCAGCAGCATAGAAGACAGGCTCTCCTACGAGCAGTACTTC
TRBD1 TRBJ2-7 - TRBV6-5 CASWDRGLYEQYF TGTGCCAGCTGGGACAGGGGGCTCTACGAGCAGTACTTC
TRBD1 TRBJ2-3 - TRBV9 CASSVADRVPDTQYF TGTGCCAGCAGCGTAGCGGACAGGGTGCCAGATACGCAGTATTTT
- TRBJ2-1 - TRBV4-3 CASSQDGSGQGWDEQFF TGCGCCAGCAGCCAAGATGGATCGGGGCAGGGGTGGGATGAGCAGTTCTTC
- TRBJ2-7 - TRBV14 CASSRFETYEQYF TGTGCCAGCAGCCGCTTTGAGACCTACGAGCAGTACTTC
- TRBJ2-7 - TRBV11-2 CASSLAGGGHSSYEQYF TGTGCCAGCAGCTTAGCCGGCGGGGGACATAGCTCCTACGAGCAGTACTTC
TRBD1 TRBJ2-5 - TRBV5-6 CASSSGVDRGQETQYF TGTGCCAGCAGCTCAGGGGTGGACAGGGGCCAAGAGACCCAGTACTTC
TRBD1 TRBJ1-6 - TRBV5-6 CASSLETGAYNSPLHF TGTGCCAGCAGCTTGGAAACAGGGGCCTATAATTCACCCCTCCACTTT
TRBD1 TRBJ1-1 - TRBV20-1 CSASWAEGDRAFF TGCAGTGCTAGTTGGGCGGAGGGGGACAGGGCTTTCTTT
- TRBJ2-1 - TRBV5-4 CAFMGQIYNEQFF TGTGCCTTCATGGGGCAGATCTACAATGAGCAGTTCTTC
- TRBJ2-7 - TRBV19 CASSIGSGLGYEQYF TGTGCCAGTAGTATAGGAAGCGGTTTAGGGTACGAGCAGTACTTC
TRBD1 TRBJ2-1 - TRBV7-7 CASSRTGNNEQFF TGTGCTAGCAGCCGGACAGGAAACAATGAGCAGTTCTTC
- TRBJ1-2 - TRBV9 CASTVLTTGTLVNGYTF TGTGCCAGCACCGTTCTCACTACGGGGACACTAGTTAATGGCTACACCTTC
TRBD2 TRBJ2-1 - TRBV3-1/TRBV3-2 CASSQDRLAGGPSSYNEQFF TGTGCCAGCAGCCAAGATAGACTAGCGGGGGGCCCCAGCTCCTACAATGAGCAGTTCTTC
- TRBJ2-7 - TRBV5-1 CASSQTADTYEQYF TGCGCCAGCAGTCAGACCGCGGATACCTACGAGCAGTACTTC
- TRBJ2-7 - TRBV24-1 CATSDPVQPYEQYF TGTGCCACCAGTGACCCAGTACAGCCCTACGAGCAGTACTTC
- TRBJ1-1 - TRBV6-6 CASSLDRRNTEAFF TGTGCCAGCAGTTTAGACAGGAGGAACACTGAAGCTTTCTTT
- TRBJ1-5 few TRBV24-1 CATSDPDKPQHF TGTGCCACCAGTGACCCAGATAAGCCCCAGCATTTT
TRBD1 TRBJ2-5 - TRBV7-2 CASSSTGGKETQYF TGTGCCAGCAGCTCCACAGGGGGAAAAGAGACCCAGTACTTC
- TRBJ1-5 - TRBV19 CASSIRSGHSNQPQHF TGTGCCAGTAGTATCCGTTCAGGCCATAGCAATCAGCCCCAGCATTTT
- TRBJ1-5 - TRBV5-1 CASSPSAGNQPQHF TGCGCCAGCTCCCCCTCAGCGGGCAATCAGCCCCAGCATTTT
- TRBJ1-2 - TRBV9 CASSVTGSVYGYTF TGTGCCAGCAGCGTAACAGGGAGTGTCTATGGCTACACCTTC
TRBD2 TRBJ2-1 - TRBV4-2 CASSQPGTRNNEQFF TGTGCCAGCAGCCAACCCGGGACTAGAAACAATGAGCAGTTCTTC